The rows below give T cell receptor beta chains drawn from one sample of a study of T-cell reconstitution after alpha-beta-depleted transplantation in children. Each CDR3 protein is one row after TCRdb ran MiXCR on the PCR reads. The sample holds around 380,000 distinct CDR3 sequences, 11% seen once. The material sequenced was PBMCs from the stem cell graft donor, taken from the stem cell graft. The receptors stem from a human donor who donated a stem cell graft to a child with acute myeloid leukemia. CDR3s include the opening cysteine and the closing phenylalanine or tryptophan. A D gene is named only where the DNA matches it firmly. Size is omitted from some rows. Given values are once, few, many or a class for expanded clones.

D: .; size: few; V: TRBV9; J: TRBJ2-2; CDR3: CASSGQNTGELFF; DNA: TGTGCCAGCAGCGGACAGAACACCGGGGAGCTGTTTTTT
D: .; size: .; V: TRBV6-2/TRBV6-3; J: TRBJ1-1; CDR3: CASSYQGRTEAFF; DNA: TGTGCCAGCAGTTACCAGGGGAGGACTGAAGCTTTCTTT
D: .; size: few; V: TRBV5-5; J: TRBJ1-5; CDR3: CASSPSWIQPQHF; DNA: TGTGCCAGCAGCCCCTCTTGGATTCAGCCCCAGCATTTT
D: .; size: .; V: TRBV3-1; J: TRBJ1-1; CDR3: CASSQGGGAQLNTEAFF; DNA: TGTGCCAGCAGCCAAGGAGGGGGGGCACAATTGAACACTGAAGCTTTCTTT
D: .; size: .; V: TRBV10-3; J: TRBJ2-2; CDR3: CAISPHTTNTGELFF; DNA: TGTGCCATCAGTCCCCACACAACGAACACCGGGGAGCTGTTTTTT
D: .; size: .; V: TRBV12-3/TRBV12-4; J: TRBJ2-1; CDR3: CASSLVGQGIGEQFF; DNA: TGTGCCAGCAGTTTAGTGGGTCAGGGGATTGGTGAGCAGTTCTTC
D: .; size: .; V: TRBV11-2; J: TRBJ2-4; CDR3: CASSPNSGDVQYF; DNA: TGTGCCAGCAGCCCTAACTCCGGTGACGTTCAGTACTTC
D: .; size: .; V: TRBV20-1; J: TRBJ1-6; CDR3: CSARPGQSYNSPLHF; DNA: TGCAGTGCTAGACCTGGACAGTCCTATAATTCACCCCTCCACTTT
D: TRBD2; size: .; V: TRBV6-1; J: TRBJ2-3; CDR3: CASSESYAGGMKDTQYF; DNA: TGTGCCAGCAGTGAATCTTACGCGGGGGGGATGAAAGATACGCAGTATTTT
D: .; size: .; V: TRBV14; J: TRBJ1-3; CDR3: CASSHPGVFAGNTIYF; DNA: TGTGCCAGCAGCCACCCGGGGGTCTTTGCTGGAAACACCATATATTTT
D: .; size: .; V: TRBV6-1; J: TRBJ1-5; CDR3: CASSEAPSGSRGHF; DNA: TGTGCCAGCAGTGAAGCGCCTTCAGGGTCGCGAGGGCATTTT
D: .; size: few; V: TRBV7-2; J: TRBJ1-1; CDR3: CASSPGAGRNTEAFF; DNA: TGTGCCAGCAGCCCCGGTGCGGGCCGGAACACTGAAGCTTTCTTT
D: .; size: few; V: TRBV27; J: TRBJ2-2; CDR3: CASSQFNTGELFF; DNA: TGTGCCAGCAGTCAATTCAACACCGGGGAGCTGTTTTTT
D: .; size: .; V: TRBV6-2/TRBV6-3; J: TRBJ1-5; CDR3: CASSKVTPQFTYSNQPQHF; DNA: TGTGCCAGCAGTAAGGTGACACCCCAATTTACTTATAGCAATCAGCCCCAGCATTTT
D: .; size: .; V: TRBV9; J: TRBJ2-3; CDR3: CASSVGGGRGDTQYF; DNA: TGTGCCAGCAGCGTAGGGGGGGGCCGTGGCGATACGCAGTATTTT
D: .; size: many; V: TRBV25-1; J: TRBJ1-2; CDR3: CASSDLEGIYGYTF; DNA: TGTGCCAGCAGTGACTTAGAAGGGATCTATGGCTACACCTTC
D: TRBD2; size: .; V: TRBV6-5; J: TRBJ2-1; CDR3: CASSYLAGGSYNEQFF; DNA: TGTGCCAGCAGTTACCTAGCGGGGGGTTCCTACAATGAGCAGTTCTTC
D: TRBD1; size: few; V: TRBV5-5; J: TRBJ1-4; CDR3: CASSTRRTGIEKLFF; DNA: TGTGCCAGCAGCACCAGACGGACAGGGATTGAAAAACTGTTTTTT
D: .; size: .; V: TRBV20-1; J: TRBJ2-3; CDR3: CSASPPILTDTQYF; DNA: TGCAGTGCTAGCCCCCCAATTCTCACAGATACGCAGTATTTT
D: .; size: few; V: TRBV5-5; J: TRBJ1-3; CDR3: CASSATGKSGNTIYF; DNA: TGTGCCAGCAGCGCCACAGGGAAGTCTGGAAACACCATATATTTT
D: TRBD1; size: many; V: TRBV10-2; J: TRBJ2-5; CDR3: CASSRGREETQYF; DNA: TGCGCCAGCAGCAGGGGGCGGGAAGAGACCCAGTACTTC
D: TRBD1; size: many; V: TRBV11-1; J: TRBJ2-2; CDR3: CASSLLSLDREKGTGELFF; DNA: TGTGCCAGCAGCTTATTGTCATTGGACAGGGAAAAAGGCACCGGGGAGCTGTTTTTT
D: .; size: few; V: TRBV7-3; J: TRBJ2-2; CDR3: CASSTGPNTGELFF; DNA: TGTGCCAGCAGCACGGGACCGAACACCGGGGAGCTGTTTTTT
D: TRBD1; size: .; V: TRBV12-3/TRBV12-4; J: TRBJ1-1; CDR3: CASSSRGQATGEAFF; DNA: TGTGCCAGCAGTTCACGGGGACAGGCGACTGGTGAAGCTTTCTTT
D: TRBD1; size: few; V: TRBV12-3/TRBV12-4; J: TRBJ2-2; CDR3: CASSPTTGTGRSGGTGELFF; DNA: TGTGCCAGCAGCCCGACCACCGGGACAGGGAGATCAGGGGGGACCGGGGAGCTGTTTTTT
D: .; size: many; V: TRBV6-4; J: TRBJ2-3; CDR3: CASSPVWSDPGADTQYF; DNA: TGTGCCAGCAGCCCCGTGTGGTCCGACCCGGGGGCAGATACGCAGTATTTT
D: TRBD2; size: few; V: TRBV6-1; J: TRBJ2-1; CDR3: CASRFSGGAESNNEQFF; DNA: TGTGCCAGCAGATTTAGCGGGGGGGCGGAGAGTAACAATGAGCAGTTCTTC
D: .; size: many; V: TRBV10-3; J: TRBJ2-3; CDR3: CANGERTDTQYF; DNA: TGTGCCAACGGGGAGAGGACAGATACGCAGTATTTT
D: .; size: .; V: TRBV6-5; J: TRBJ1-1; CDR3: CASSYSSGGNTEAFF; DNA: TGTGCCAGCAGTTACTCCTCTGGGGGGAACACTGAAGCTTTCTTT
D: TRBD1; size: few; V: TRBV5-6; J: TRBJ2-4; CDR3: CASSTTGVVAKNIQYF; DNA: TGTGCCAGCAGCACGACAGGGGTTGTCGCCAAAAACATTCAGTACTTC
D: .; size: few; V: TRBV7-2; J: TRBJ2-5; CDR3: CASSPPSQETQYF; DNA: TGTGCCAGCAGCCCTCCCAGTCAAGAGACCCAGTACTTC
D: TRBD2; size: .; V: TRBV7-2; J: TRBJ2-1; CDR3: CASSARTSGKFHEQFF; DNA: TGTGCCAGCAGCGCGCGTACTAGCGGGAAATTCCATGAGCAGTTCTTC
D: TRBD1; size: .; V: TRBV5-1; J: TRBJ2-6; CDR3: CASSLISIQGASGANVLTF; DNA: TGCGCCAGCAGCCTGATAAGCATACAGGGGGCGAGCGGGGCCAACGTCCTGACTTTC
D: TRBD2; size: .; V: TRBV5-1; J: TRBJ2-1; CDR3: CASTVLANPGSYNEQFF; DNA: TGCGCCAGCACGGTACTAGCGAACCCCGGCTCCTACAATGAGCAGTTCTTC
D: TRBD2; size: .; V: TRBV7-6; J: TRBJ2-1; CDR3: CASSPSRLAGVTNEQFF; DNA: TGTGCCAGCAGCCCCTCCAGACTAGCGGGAGTGACCAATGAGCAGTTCTTC